One TCR beta chain is described in this entry. The data belong to a study of control samples from healthy donors and cancer patients. The germline V gene encodes CDR1 SEHNR and CDR2 FQNEAQ (reference sequence). This CDR3 comprises 15 residues. Trimming pared 7 bases from V and 0 bases from J, leaving 15 bases between. Clones were sequenced by immunoSEQ multiplex PCR, and TCRdb holds only the in-frame ones, with some missing. This sample has 170,000 or so clones, with 90% to 95% found just once. The sequenced material came from blood. The receptor was derived from a woman under 30 in good health. The gene calls are TRBV7-9 and TRBJ1-1; D remains ambiguous. The CDR3 DNA reads TGTGCCAGCACACTCCCACGAATTATGAACACTGAAGCTTTCTTT. It codes for CASTLPRIMNTEAFF.